The next 15 T cell receptor beta chains were all read from a single sample in a study of early T cells in non-severe SARS-CoV-2 infection. TCRdb analysed the 5' RACE reads with MiXCR anew, one entry per CDR3 protein. The sample includes under 65,000 distinct CDR3 sequences, approximately 13% of them seen just once. Input material: whole blood. These receptors originate from an adult who was a healthcare worker with PCR-confirmed SARS-CoV-2 infection or an uninfected control (not recorded which).

This clonotype came up many times. This rearrangement joins TRBV7-8 to TRBJ1-4; D might be TRBD1 (5 bases). V dropped 4 bases and J dropped 10 bases, with 10 bases sitting between them. The germline CDR1 and CDR2 sequences are SGHVS and FQNEAQ. This CDR3 has 12 residues. CDR3 in amino acids: CASSYGDVKLFF. CDR3 coding DNA: TGTGCCAGCAGCTATGGGGACGTAAAACTGTTTTTT.

This clonotype was detected a few times. The chain recombines TRBV5-1 with TRBJ2-3; D not certain. The CDR3 sequence is 13 residues long. The V gene's germline CDR1 is SGHRS and CDR2 YFSETQ. The germline V and J ends were trimmed by 4 bases and 5 bases, with 11 bases remaining between them. The CDR3 sequence: CASSPGSVDTQYF. CDR3 DNA: TGCGCCAGCAGCCCGGGCAGTGTAGATACGCAGTATTTT.

Ten or more counts support this clonotype. This chain links TRBV7-9 with TRBJ2-3, with D possibly matching TRBD2 (5 bases). The germline V gene has CDR1 SEHNR and CDR2 FQNEAQ (reference sequence). CDR3 length: 14 amino acids. V lost 0 bases and J 3 bases, leaving 7 bases between the germline ends. Here the CDR3 DNA reads TGTGCCAGCAGCTTAGCAGGAGGAACAGATACGCAGTATTTT. As protein: CASSLAGGTDTQYF.

This clonotype was observed a few times. The chain employs TRBV2 and TRBJ2-5; a possible D gene is TRBD1 (6 bases). With 6 bases removed from V and 2 bases from J, the gap between germline ends came to 16 bases. The V gene's germline CDR1 is SNHLY and CDR2 FYNNEI. CDR3 length equals 15 residues. The DNA for the CDR3 is TGTGCCAGCAGCCAACAGGGAATGGCTCAAGAGACCCAGTACTTC. This codes for CASSQQGMAQETQYF.

The genes are TRBV28 and TRBJ2-7; TRBD2 might be the D (6 bases). The CDR3 has 12 residues. In germline, CDR1 is MDHEN, CDR2 SYDVKM. V was clipped by 8 bases and J by 9 bases, with 17 bases between them. The CDR3 DNA follows: TGTGCCAGCCGGGACTCCCAAAGCGGGCAGTACTTC. It codes for CASRDSQSGQYF.

The chain links TRBV3-1 to TRBJ2-5, with 7 positions matching TRBD1. The junction had 8 bases not matched to a gene; V was cut back by 3 bases and J by 4 bases. This CDR3 has 15 amino acids. Germline lookup yields CDR1 LGHDT and CDR2 YNNKEL (reference sequence). The CDR3 nucleotides read TGTGCCAGCAGCCACACCGGGACAGATTCAGAGACCCAGTACTTC. It is translated as CASSHTGTDSETQYF.

The rearrangement links TRBV7-2 to TRBJ2-3; D remains ambiguous. The CDR3 consists of 14 residues. Deletions cut 5 bases from V and 6 bases from J, with 15 bases between. The germline CDR1 and CDR2 sequences are SGHTA and FQGNSA. The CDR3 here is CASSRIGPLDTQYF. For the CDR3, the DNA is TGTGCCAGCAGCCGAATAGGCCCTCTGGATACGCAGTATTTT.

The V call is TRBV30, the J call TRBJ2-2; a possible D gene is TRBD2 (5 bases). The CDR3 has 14 residues. V was clipped by 3 bases and J by 4 bases, with 12 bases between them. In germline, CDR1 is GTSNPN, CDR2 SVGIG (reference sequence). CDR3 residues: CAWRTGLITGELFF. The CDR3 nucleotides are TGTGCCTGGAGGACGGGATTAATCACCGGGGAGCTGTTTTTT.

Ten or more counts support this clonotype. The chain couples TRBV20-1 to TRBJ1-1, with a possible D match to TRBD1 (6 bases). CDR1 and CDR2 from the germline V gene are DFQATT and SNEGSKA (reference sequence). The CDR3 has 12 residues. CDR3 in amino acids: CTEGRGNSEAFF. In DNA, the CDR3 is TGCACCGAGGGGAGGGGGAATAGCGAAGCTTTCTTT.

This clonotype was counted only a few times. CDR3 sequence (DNA): TGTGCCAGCAGCCAAGAGCTGGAGGGAGTCGTGTACAATGAGCAGTTCTTC. This encodes CASSQELEGVVYNEQFF. The V call is TRBV4-2, the J call TRBJ2-1; a weak D match, TRBD2 (6 bases). Germline CDR1 reads LGHNA; CDR2 reads YNFKEQ. V was trimmed by 0 bases and J by 4 bases, leaving 16 bases between them. The CDR3 consists of 17 residues.

The gene calls are TRBV6-1 and TRBJ1-2; D gene ambiguous. Per the germline V gene, CDR1 is MNHNS and CDR2 is SASEGT. V gave up 7 bases and J gave up 4 bases, with 13 bases separating them. This CDR3 is 13 amino acids long. This CDR3 is CASNYGVSYGYTF. In DNA form, the CDR3 reads TGTGCCAGCAATTACGGGGTCAGCTATGGCTACACCTTC.

In its sample, this clonotype was seen a few times. The chain recombines TRBV7-2 with TRBJ2-3; D possibly corresponds to TRBD2 (5 bases). The CDR3 consists of 13 residues. V shed 3 bases and J shed 5 bases, with 9 bases lying between them. Germline-derived CDR1 and CDR2 are SGHTA and FQGNSA. CDR3 sequence (DNA): TGTGCCAGCAGCTTTTGGGAGAGAGATACGCAGTATTTT. Translating it yields CASSFWERDTQYF. Supplemented by reference TRBV7-2 and TRBJ2-3, the full variable domain reads GAGVSQSPSNKVTEKGKDVELRCDPISGHTALYWYRQSLGQGLEFLIYFQGNSAPDKSGLPSDRFSAERTGGSVSTLTIQRTQQEDSAVYLCASSFWERDTQYFGPGTRLTVL.

This clonotype came up a few times. The chain joins TRBV12-3 or TRBV12-4 to TRBJ2-2; weak D call: TRBD1 (5 bases). The CDR3 is 13 amino acids. Trimming stripped 3 bases from V and 6 bases from J, with 8 bases between. CDR3 coding DNA: TGTGCCAGCAGTTTCCAGGGCGCCGGGGAGCTGTTTTTT. This gives the protein CASSFQGAGELFF.

This clonotype was found many times. The V call is TRBV25-1, the J call TRBJ2-5; 10 bases are shared with TRBD2. Losses at the gene ends were 2 bases for V and 7 bases for J; bases not matched to a gene: 10. This CDR3 contains 16 residues. Germline V gene lookup returns CDR1 MGHDK and CDR2 SYGVNS. This CDR3 is CASSEGLAEGFGTQYF. In nucleotides, the CDR3 is TGTGCCAGCAGTGAAGGACTAGCGGAGGGGTTCGGGACCCAGTACTTC.

This clonotype was detected only a few times. The chain combines TRBV7-8 with TRBJ2-4; no clear D gene. V lost 11 bases to trimming and J lost 0 bases, with 20 bases between them. Looked up from germline, CDR1 is SGHVS and CDR2 is FQNEAQ. This CDR3 region has 16 residues. The CDR3 region is CASSSKRPLAKNIQYF. The CDR3 DNA reads as TGTGCCTCCTCCTCTAAAAGACCCCTAGCCAAAAACATTCAGTACTTC. The whole variable domain, remainder taken from reference TRBV7-8 and TRBJ2-4, is GAGVSQSPRYKVAKRGQDVALRCDPISGHVSLFWYQQALGQGPEFLTYFQNEAQLDKSGLPSDRFFAERPEGSVSTLKIQRTQQEDSAVYLCASSSKRPLAKNIQYFGAGTRLSVL.